This record covers a single T cell receptor (beta chain). It has no known antigen specificity. No qualities accompany the bases; no much larger clone lies one base away. The cohort was made up of approximately 670 healthy bone marrow donors. At the time of sampling, all cohort members were nominally healthy, though unrecorded immune exposures were likely present. The donor was CMV seropositive and was included in the group of 250 to 300 seropositive cohort members. Every donor gave a peripheral blood sample, and the peripheral blood mononuclear cells from that sample were used for TCR beta sequencing. Genomic DNA extraction from the blood cell samples was performed with the Qiagen DNeasy Blood Extraction Kit. Library generation was performed with the immunoSEQ multiplex PCR assay. For the multiplex PCR, a mixture combining 60 forward primers for TCR Vbeta segments and 13 reverse primers for TCR Jbeta segments was used. The CDR3 region of rearranged TCR beta genes was amplified from genomic DNA by a multiplex PCR assay. Amplified TCR beta libraries were sequenced as 87-base-pair reads on the Illumina HiSeq System. Per the authors' processing: Across the roughly 670 repertoires, a later analysis counted roughly 77 million unique TCR beta chains, roughly 11 million of which were shared by at least two donors. Raw reads were error-corrected and collapsed into unique sequences with a nearest-neighbor algorithm that merged closely related sequences to remove PCR and sequencing errors. To assign V, D and J gene segments, CDR3 sequences were aligned to IMGT reference sequences. For a sequence to be retained, a match of at least six nucleotides to both a V gene segment and a J gene segment was required. A rearrangement was called productive if the CDR3 had no stop codons and remained in frame with V and J, and every other rearrangement was called non-productive. CDR3 was defined according to IMGT convention as the region running from the second conserved V-encoded cysteine to the conserved J-encoded phenylalanine. In an earlier analysis of around 600 of the donors, sequences lacking an unambiguous match to a single V gene segment were excluded. An earlier analysis of almost 600 of the donors classified V segments as functional when productive rearrangements were above 56.7% and as segregating when the standard deviation between donors was above 5%. A statistical classification framework was built for diagnosing cytomegalovirus status from the catalog of TCR beta chain sequences. A later analysis assigned V and J genes by comparing TCR nucleotide sequences with IMGT/GENE-DB human TR gene sequences. Using the TCRdist pipeline, a later analysis assigned CDR3 sequences along with most-parsimonious VDJ recombination scenarios. In a later analysis, each TCR beta chain was defined by its CDR3 amino acid sequence together with its V-gene family, and reads lacking a unique V-gene family were excluded. As a way to deal with suspected cross-contamination and a sequencing artifact, a later analysis dropped hundreds of nucleotide sequences that were highly shared and had low generation probability. In a later analysis, a clonal expansion index for each public chain was calculated from normalized within-repertoire ranks of inferred template counts. In a later analysis, generation probabilities were computed with a VDJ recombination model fitted to out-of-frame rearrangements, and the resulting probabilities were checked against IGoR. Hypergeometric tests were used in a later analysis to score TCR-TCR, TCR-HLA and TCR-CMV co-occurrence, with a repertoire-size bias correction applied to the TCR pairs. False discovery rates were estimated in a later analysis by permuting HLA or CMV assignments 20 times. In a later analysis, co-occurring TCRs were grouped with DBSCAN, and TCRdist sequence similarity was added when clustering was performed within HLA-allele-positive subsets. Co-occurrence clustering excluded repertoires with fewer than 30,000 or more than 120,000 public chains, plus five with anomalous nucleotide sharing. The table was pulled from immuneACCESS by TCRdb, which kept in-frame rearrangements only. Such tables lose some clones; where checked, under half of the loss comes from unresolved V genes, and the rest has no known cause. V and J calls and clone size are given by that table; D and trimming were obtained from the DNA. This sample is represented by about 160,000 clones; 80% to 85% of them were singletons. About 4% of the sample is in the top ten clones.

These data are taken from a study of cytomegalovirus exposure and HLA in healthy donors (dated by TCRdb to 2017 to 2019). A note on the overall study: In an earlier analysis of roughly 500 of the donors, 276 Gb of sequence data and 117 million unique TCR beta sequences from about 180 million T cells were reported. An early release that covered about 600 HLA-typed donors contained about 300 gigabases of sequencing data and tens of millions of unique TCR sequences. The genetic ancestry cluster associated with self-reported Caucasian donors included around 76% of the 300 to 450 genotyped donors. The aim of the study was to test whether cataloging public T cell receptors could identify signatures of past pathogen exposure. Using immunosequencing, the study profiled T cell repertoires from about 610 subjects and related those repertoires to cytomegalovirus serostatus. Along with the approximately 620-subject first cohort, a separate validation cohort of over a hundred different subjects was used. To predict cytomegalovirus infection status, the study brought together high-throughput TCR immunosequencing, statistical association of individual TCRs with disease status, and machine learning. A later analysis re-analyzed previously published TCR beta repertoires from about 600 donors and added high-resolution HLA genotyping to study TCR occurrence patterns. The later analysis used no new phenotypic data to find candidate immune exposures, relying instead on TCR beta sequences and their occurrence across donors. An earlier analysis of roughly 580 of the donors used high-throughput TCR beta sequencing to judge whether each TCR beta V gene segment behaved as functional or pseudogenic. Donor age, sex, ethnicity and CMV serostatus were collected together with the repertoire data. Genome-wide SNP genotypes for about 55% of the roughly 670 donors were used in a later genetic analysis, which treated that subset as a discovery cohort. Every discovery cohort repertoire had been produced on one sequencing platform. Class I and class II HLA loci were covered by the typing at four-digit resolution. Typing coverage differed by locus: A, B, C, DRB1 and DQB1 were typed in roughly 620-630 donors, DQA1 in about 510, DPA1 in around 600, and DPB1 in 472. Five DR-DQ haplotypes were handled as single units for association and clustering because linkage in the cohort was strong. Among a few hundred genotyped donors of the cohort, an average of around 240,000 unique TCR beta nucleotide sequences were sequenced per donor, approximately 20% of them non-productive.

Study-level results and caveats: Assigning TCR associations to individual alleles was difficult when HLA alleles, especially DR and DQ, strongly co-occurred. Presence/absence analyses assumed roughly uniform sequencing depth across donors, an assumption that may not hold. The only immune exposure information available for the cohort was CMV serostatus. Linkage disequilibrium might explain the correlated functional status among segregating V segments, but an unknown experimental factor could not be excluded. According to the authors, the approach could potentially be generalized to other disease states and immunological phenotypes. A further reported finding was that TCR beta sequences accurately predicted the HLA-A and HLA-B alleles for most subjects in the first cohort. A later analysis found that TCR association rates varied across HLA loci, with DRB1 alleles showing the most associated TCRs and HLA-C alleles the fewest. Because the 87-base-pair reads could not distinguish some IMGT-functional V segments, including TRBV6-2 and TRBV6-3, those segments were excluded. V-gene and J-gene trimming of TCR beta chains was associated with a missense DCLRE1C variant in a later genetic analysis, and the association was replicated in an independent cohort. A cluster of highly shared sequence variants was judged likely to represent a technical artifact of the sequencing pipeline. In a later analysis, HLA-associated TCR beta chains were found to be more clonally expanded and to have lower generation probabilities than equally common non-associated chains. Because counts were too low, seventeen rarely observed V segments, including chromosome 9 orphons, were left out of the earlier analysis of 587 of the donors. A later analysis reported that several top co-occurrence clusters appeared linked to parvovirus B19, influenza, CMV and Epstein-Barr virus. Compared with the roughly 670-donor mean, donors in an Asian-associated ancestry cluster had fewer N-insertions in productive TCRs, according to a later genetic analysis. The classifier was reported to diagnose cytomegalovirus status with high specificity and sensitivity in both the original and validation cohorts. Because HLA typing was missing for some donors at each locus, association tests included only the typed subset. The study listed 150 to 200 TCR beta chains as associated with cytomegalovirus. Specific HLA alleles were associated with 18,000 or so TCR beta sequences at a false discovery rate of 0.05 in a later analysis. Broadly in line with IMGT annotations, most TCR beta V segments showed up in productive rearrangements about 90% or about 30% of the time in an earlier analysis of 450 to 600 of the donors. In vitro tests confirmed that a few of the cytomegalovirus-associated TCR beta chains recognize cytomegalovirus antigens. A later analysis found that most CMV-associated TCR beta chains appeared HLA-restricted, with HLA associations seemingly driven largely by CMV exposure. Only TCR beta chains were sequenced in this cohort, and the absence of alpha or paired-chain data limited detectable features. Most TCR sequences were observed very rarely across donors, whereas some public TCRs were present in many individuals.

V loses 8 bases of germline sequence and J loses 4 bases, and the interval between the two ends is 21 bases. CDR1 and CDR2 are read off the germline V gene as MNHNS and SASEGT. From cysteine to phenylalanine, the CDR3 is 15 amino acids long. The kept DNA is CDR3 alone, 45 bases in frame from the first base. The rearranged segments are TRBV6-1 and TRBJ2-7, with a tentative D gene TRBD1 over 6 matching bases. This clonotype was sampled from a man in his fifties or sixties in good health and CMV-seropositive. The material sequenced was PBMCs. CDR3 sequence: CASPKPQGWGYEQYF. The DNA sequence is given as TGTGCCAGCCCAAAACCACAGGGATGGGGATACGAGCAGTACTTC.